This is a list of T cell receptor beta chains from one sample in a study of blood T cell repertoires in COVID-19. The data were produced by immunoSEQ multiplex PCR, yet TCRdb's version contains in-frame clones alone and is incomplete. The repertoire holds approximately 170,000 clones, less than 85% seen once, with around an eighth in the top ten. The specimen sequenced was peripheral blood. Receptors originate from a woman in her forties or fifties with acute or convalescent COVID-19. CDR3s include the opening cysteine and the closing phenylalanine or tryptophan. Each record gives: clone size, D gene, J gene, V gene, CDR3 DNA, CDR3 protein. The D gene is left open where the match is weak. Clone size, where shown, is once, few, many, or a class for clones that have expanded.

NA	NA	TRBJ1-1	TRBV6-5	TGTGCCAGCAGTTCCTTTTACAGGGAAGGGACTGAAGCTTTCTTT	CASSSFYREGTEAFF
NA	TRBD2	TRBJ2-1	TRBV30	TGTGCCTGGAGCGTTCCGGGACTAGGGATGCACAATGAGCAGTTCTTC	CAWSVPGLGMHNEQFF
NA	TRBD1	TRBJ2-6	TRBV19	TGTGCCAGTAGTGCCCGGGACAGGGGGAACTCTGGGGCCAACGTCCTGACTTTC	CASSARDRGNSGANVLTF
few	NA	TRBJ2-7	TRBV10-1	TGCGCCATCAACAGTGCCATAAGCTCCTACGAGCAGTACTTC	CAINSAISSYEQYF
NA	NA	TRBJ1-6	TRBV28	TGTGCCAGCAGTTTACCTACAGGCGGTAATTCACCCCTCCACTTT	CASSLPTGGNSPLHF
NA	NA	TRBJ1-6	TRBV7-2	TGTGCCAGCAGCTTAGGCGCAGGGTCTTCACCCCTCCACTTT	CASSLGAGSSPLHF
NA	TRBD1	TRBJ1-1	TRBV9	TGTGCCAGCAGCCCAGTGAGCCAGGGGGCGAGGAACACTGAAGCTTTCTTT	CASSPVSQGARNTEAFF
many	NA	TRBJ2-1	TRBV6-5	TGTGCCAGCAGTTACTCATTGGACAGTTACAATGAGCAGTTCTTC	CASSYSLDSYNEQFF
NA	TRBD1	TRBJ2-2	TRBV24-1	TGTGCCACCAGTGATTTCTCCGGGACAGGGAACACCGGGGAGCTGTTTTTT	CATSDFSGTGNTGELFF
NA	NA	TRBJ1-2	TRBV15	TGTGCCACCAGCAGACTCCCAAGCGGGGCCCGCGGGAACTATGGCTACACCTTC	CATSRLPSGARGNYGYTF
NA	NA	TRBJ1-6	TRBV6-5	TGTGCCAGCAGTCCTGACAGTTATAATTCACCCCTCCACTTT	CASSPDSYNSPLHF
NA	NA	TRBJ2-1	TRBV28	TGTGCCAGCAGTTTGACAGGGAGGAATGAGCAGTTCTTC	CASSLTGRNEQFF
NA	TRBD1	TRBJ2-5	TRBV7-2	TGTGCCAGCAGCTTGACAGGGGGTCAAGAGACCCAGTACTTC	CASSLTGGQETQYF
NA	TRBD1	TRBJ1-1	TRBV6-6	TGTGCCAGCCTTCCACATTCCGGGACAGGGATGGCTGAAGCTTTCTTT	CASLPHSGTGMAEAFF
few	NA	TRBJ1-6	TRBV9	TGTGCCAGCAGCATTTCGACAGCCTTGGGGTCACCCCTCCACTTT	CASSISTALGSPLHF
many	NA	TRBJ1-6	TRBV19	TGTGCCAGTAGTCTTCCGATTAGGGGAATAGGTAATTCACCCCTCCACTTT	CASSLPIRGIGNSPLHF
NA	TRBD1	TRBJ2-3	TRBV5-1	TGCGCCAGCAATGACAGGGAAGCAGATACGCAGTATTTT	CASNDREADTQYF
few	NA	TRBJ2-1	TRBV7-8	TGTGCCAGCAGCTTGAGAACTGGTTACAATGAGCAGTTCTTC	CASSLRTGYNEQFF
NA	TRBD2	TRBJ2-1	TRBV2	TGTGCCAGCAGTTCTGCTCTAGCGGGGGGCTACAATGAGCAGTTCTTC	CASSSALAGGYNEQFF
NA	NA	TRBJ1-4	TRBV5-6	TGTGCCAGCAGCTTGCAGGGATTTAATGAAAAACTGTTTTTT	CASSLQGFNEKLFF
NA	TRBD1	TRBJ1-5	TRBV7-2	TGTGCCAGCAGCTTAAAAGGGGGCGGACAGGTTAATCAGCCCCAGCATTTT	CASSLKGGGQVNQPQHF
NA	TRBD1	TRBJ1-1	TRBV19	TGTGCCAGTAGTTTCGGGACAGCCAAGGCCATGAACACTGAAGCTTTCTTT	CASSFGTAKAMNTEAFF
NA	NA	TRBJ2-3	TRBV5-1	TGCGCCAGCAGCTTTTGGGAAGGGGCAGATACGCAGTATTTT	CASSFWEGADTQYF
once	NA	TRBJ2-7	TRBV7-5	TGTGCCAGAAGCGCGGACAGGGATGCCTACGAGCAGTACTTC	CARSADRDAYEQYF
NA	TRBD1	TRBJ1-5	TRBV19	TGTGCCAGTAGTACCCGATCGGGACAGGGGACGTTGTCCAATCAGCCCCAGCATTTT	CASSTRSGQGTLSNQPQHF
NA	TRBD2	TRBJ2-2	TRBV14	TGTGCCAGCAGCCAAGATAGGGGACAGAGGACTAGCGGTACCGGGGAGCTGTTTTTT	CASSQDRGQRTSGTGELFF
NA	TRBD1	TRBJ1-1	TRBV6-5	TGTGCCAGCAGAATCCCGGGACAGGTTGAAGCTTTCTTT	CASRIPGQVEAFF
NA	TRBD2	TRBJ2-1	TRBV16	TGTGCCAGCAGCGCCCGACTAGCGGGCAATGAGCAGTTCTTC	CASSARLAGNEQFF
NA	TRBD2	TRBJ2-1	TRBV10-3	TGTGCCAGGATGGGACTAGCGGGAGGTTCCGATGAGCAGTTCTTC	CARMGLAGGSDEQFF
NA	NA	TRBJ1-6	TRBV6-5	TGTGCCAGCAACCCAGGTCGGGGTTCACCCCTCCACTTT	CASNPGRGSPLHF
NA	NA	TRBJ1-1	TRBV3-1/TRBV3-2	TGTGCCAGCAGCCAAGAAGTGGGCAGGGTGGCTGAAGCTTTCTTT	CASSQEVGRVAEAFF
few	TRBD1	TRBJ1-4	TRBV5-1	TGCGCCAGCAGCTACTCGCCAGGGGGCTCTAATGAAAAACTGTTTTTT	CASSYSPGGSNEKLFF
few	NA	TRBJ2-3	TRBV9	TGTGCCAGCAGCCTGACTAGGACAGATACGCAGTATTTT	CASSLTRTDTQYF
NA	TRBD1	TRBJ2-7	TRBV14	TGTGCCAGCAGCCTTCCGGGACAGGGGTTTCCCTACGAGCAGTACTTC	CASSLPGQGFPYEQYF
NA	TRBD1	TRBJ1-1	TRBV2	TGTGCCAGCAGTCGGTCGGTCGACAGGGGGCTATTGAACACTGAAGCTTTCTTT	CASSRSVDRGLLNTEAFF
NA	TRBD2	TRBJ2-7	TRBV4-3	TGCGCCAGCAGCCCCCTGAGGTCGGGAGGCAGCTACGAGCAGTACTTC	CASSPLRSGGSYEQYF
few	NA	TRBJ1-3	TRBV12-3/TRBV12-4	TGTGCCAGCAGTTTCAGGACTTATGGCACCATATATTTT	CASSFRTYGTIYF
NA	NA	TRBJ2-7	TRBV6-5	TGTGCCAGCAGTTACTCGCCTAGAGGACACTACGAGCAGTACTTC	CASSYSPRGHYEQYF
NA	TRBD1	TRBJ1-5	TRBV10-3	TGTGCCATCAGCACTAACAGGGGAGATCAGCCCCAGCATTTT	CAISTNRGDQPQHF
NA	NA	TRBJ1-4	TRBV6-5	TGTGCCAGCAGTTACAACGGTGGTGAAAAACTGTTTTTT	CASSYNGGEKLFF
NA	TRBD1	TRBJ2-7	TRBV5-1	TGCGCCAGCAGCATCGACAGGGGGTGGTACGAGCAGTACTTC	CASSIDRGWYEQYF
once	NA	TRBJ1-1	TRBV6-2/TRBV6-3	TGTGCCAGCAGTTATACGAGCTTCACTGAAGCTTTCTTT	CASSYTSFTEAFF
NA	TRBD2	TRBJ2-5	TRBV7-2	TGTGCCAGCAGCTTATGGGGACTAGCGGGAGAGACCCAGTACTTC	CASSLWGLAGETQYF